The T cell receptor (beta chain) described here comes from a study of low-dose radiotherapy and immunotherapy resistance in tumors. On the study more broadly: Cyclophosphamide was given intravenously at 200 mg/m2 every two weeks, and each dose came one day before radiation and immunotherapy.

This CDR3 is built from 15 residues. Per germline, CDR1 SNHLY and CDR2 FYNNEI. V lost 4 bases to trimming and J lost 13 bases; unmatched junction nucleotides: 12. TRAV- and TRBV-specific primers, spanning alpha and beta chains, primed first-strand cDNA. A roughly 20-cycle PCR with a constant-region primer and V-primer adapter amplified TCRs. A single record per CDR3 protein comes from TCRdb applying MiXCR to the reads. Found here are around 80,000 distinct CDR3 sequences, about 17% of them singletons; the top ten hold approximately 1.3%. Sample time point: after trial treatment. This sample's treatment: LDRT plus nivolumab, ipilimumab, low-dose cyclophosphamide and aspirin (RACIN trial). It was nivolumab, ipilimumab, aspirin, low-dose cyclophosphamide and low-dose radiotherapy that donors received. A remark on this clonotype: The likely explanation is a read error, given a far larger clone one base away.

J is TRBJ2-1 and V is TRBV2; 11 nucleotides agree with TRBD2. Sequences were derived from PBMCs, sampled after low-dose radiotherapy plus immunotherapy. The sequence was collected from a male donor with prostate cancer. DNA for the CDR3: TGTGCCAGCAGTGCAAACGGGGGACTAGCGGAGACCCAGTTCTTC. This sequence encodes CASSANGGLAETQFF. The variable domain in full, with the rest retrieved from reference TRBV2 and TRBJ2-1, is EPEVTQTPSHQVTQMGQEVILRCVPISNHLYFYWYRQILGQKVEFLVSFYNNEISEKSEIFDDQFSVERPDGSNFTLKIRSTKLEDSAMYFCASSANGGLAETQFFGPGTRLTVL.